The entry below gives a single T cell receptor (beta chain) sequence along with its context. What it recognizes is unknown. The source of the sample is a study of glioma-infiltrating T cells. Trimming removed 3 bases at V and 8 bases at J, with 10 bases between. The CDR3 loop spans 12 amino acids. Whole-study results and caveats: Only very few CDR3 sequences appeared in both tissue and blood. Non-neoplastic patients had below-expected tissue-blood divergence, while all gliomas exceeded expectation.

Amplification of TCR alpha and beta CDR3 regions from RNA used iRepertoire nested multiplex PCR. MiXCR, run by TCRdb on the multiplex PCR reads, gives a single entry per CDR3 protein. The sample has roughly 120,000 distinct CDR3 sequences, 20% to 25% seen once. Input material: glioma tissue, nonneoplastic brain tissue, or PBMCs (not recorded which). The origin of this receptor is a human donor with low-grade glioma or glioblastoma, undergoing nonglioma brain surgery, or in good health (not recorded which). The chain has TRBV12-3 or TRBV12-4 and TRBJ1-1; D unclear. CDR3 loop: CASSLPIREAFF. The CDR3 region has the DNA TGTGCCAGCAGTTTGCCGATCCGAGAAGCTTTCTTT.